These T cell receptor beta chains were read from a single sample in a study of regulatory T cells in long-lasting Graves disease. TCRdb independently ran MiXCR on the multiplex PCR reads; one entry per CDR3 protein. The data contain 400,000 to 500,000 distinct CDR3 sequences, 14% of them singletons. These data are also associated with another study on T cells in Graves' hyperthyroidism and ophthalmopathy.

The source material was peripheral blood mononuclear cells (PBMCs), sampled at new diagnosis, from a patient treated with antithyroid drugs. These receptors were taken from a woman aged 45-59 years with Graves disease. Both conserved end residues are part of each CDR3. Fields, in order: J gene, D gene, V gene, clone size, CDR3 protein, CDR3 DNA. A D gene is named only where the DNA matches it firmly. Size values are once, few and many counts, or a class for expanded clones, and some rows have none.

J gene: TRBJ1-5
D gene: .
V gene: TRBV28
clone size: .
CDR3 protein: CASSLYGQRNQPQHF
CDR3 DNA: TGTGCCAGCAGTCTCTATGGACAGCGCAATCAGCCCCAGCATTTT

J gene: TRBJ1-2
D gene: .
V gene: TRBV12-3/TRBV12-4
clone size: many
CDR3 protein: CASSLDGSYGYTF
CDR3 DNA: TGTGCCAGCAGCTTGGATGGGTCCTACGGCTACACCTTC

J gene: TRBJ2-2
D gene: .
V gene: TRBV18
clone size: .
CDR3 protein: CASSRPTENTGELFF
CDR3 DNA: TGTGCCAGCTCCCGGCCGACAGAGAACACCGGGGAGCTGTTTTTT

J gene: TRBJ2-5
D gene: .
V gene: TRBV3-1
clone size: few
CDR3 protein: CASSQDLQNQETQYF
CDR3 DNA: TGTGCCAGCAGCCAAGATTTACAGAATCAAGAGACCCAGTACTTC

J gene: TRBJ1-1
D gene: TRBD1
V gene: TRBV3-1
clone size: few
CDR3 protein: CASSQGQGLEAFF
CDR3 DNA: TGTGCCAGCAGCCAGGGACAGGGTCTTGAAGCTTTCTTT

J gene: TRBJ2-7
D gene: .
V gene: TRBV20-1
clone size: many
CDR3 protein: CSAEPAGDYEQYF
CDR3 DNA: TGCAGTGCTGAACCTGCCGGGGACTACGAGCAGTACTTC

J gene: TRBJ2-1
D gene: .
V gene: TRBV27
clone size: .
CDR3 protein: CASTRGGGTPYNEQFF
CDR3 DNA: TGTGCCAGCACCCGGGGTGGCGGGACTCCCTACAATGAGCAGTTCTTC

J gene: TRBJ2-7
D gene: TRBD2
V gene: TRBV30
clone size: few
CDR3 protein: CAWSVAGESEQYF
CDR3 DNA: TGTGCCTGGAGTGTTGCGGGAGAAAGCGAGCAGTACTTC

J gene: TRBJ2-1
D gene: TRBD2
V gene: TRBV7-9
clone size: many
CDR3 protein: CASSLLAGAYNEQFF
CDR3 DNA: TGTGCCAGCAGTTTACTAGCGGGCGCCTACAATGAGCAGTTCTTC

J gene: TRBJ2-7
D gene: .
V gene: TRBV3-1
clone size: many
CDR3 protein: CASSQVPGGSYEQYF
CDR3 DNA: TGTGCCAGCAGCCAAGTCCCAGGAGGCTCCTACGAGCAGTACTTC

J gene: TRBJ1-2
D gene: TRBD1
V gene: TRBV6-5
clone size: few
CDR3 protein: CASSYSPGGSGNYGYTF
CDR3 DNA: TGTGCCAGCAGTTACTCCCCAGGGGGGTCTGGTAACTATGGCTACACCTTC

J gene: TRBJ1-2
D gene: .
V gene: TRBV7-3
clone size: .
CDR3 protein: CASSPDREGGYTF
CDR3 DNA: TGTGCCAGCAGCCCGGACAGAGAAGGTGGCTACACCTTC

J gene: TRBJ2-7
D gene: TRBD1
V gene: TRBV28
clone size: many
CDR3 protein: CASSPWTGGYEQYF
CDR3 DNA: TGTGCCAGCAGTCCGTGGACAGGGGGCTACGAGCAGTACTTC

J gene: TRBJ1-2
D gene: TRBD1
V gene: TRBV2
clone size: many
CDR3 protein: CASGDRDNYGYTF
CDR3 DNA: TGTGCCAGCGGAGACAGGGATAACTATGGCTACACCTTC

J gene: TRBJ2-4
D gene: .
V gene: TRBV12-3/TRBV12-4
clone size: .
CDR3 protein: CASSLPTIAKNTQYF
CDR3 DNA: TGTGCCAGCAGTTTACCAACCATAGCCAAAAACACTCAGTACTTC

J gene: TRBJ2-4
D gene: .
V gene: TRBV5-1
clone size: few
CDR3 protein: CASSARGGNIQYF
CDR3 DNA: TGCGCCAGCAGCGCCAGGGGGGGGAACATTCAGTACTTC

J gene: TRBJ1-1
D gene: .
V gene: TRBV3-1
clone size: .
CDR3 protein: CATSQDGSGGGPSEAFF
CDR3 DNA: TGTGCCACCAGCCAAGATGGCTCGGGGGGCGGCCCCTCTGAAGCTTTCTTT

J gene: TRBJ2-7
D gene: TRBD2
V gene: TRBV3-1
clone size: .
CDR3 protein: CASNLAGTSEQYF
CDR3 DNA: TGTGCCAGCAACCTAGCGGGGACATCCGAGCAGTACTTC

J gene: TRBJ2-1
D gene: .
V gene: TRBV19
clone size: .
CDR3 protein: CASSSKGSELGHNEQFF
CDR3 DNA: TGTGCCAGTAGTAGTAAGGGGTCGGAGCTAGGACACAATGAGCAGTTCTTC

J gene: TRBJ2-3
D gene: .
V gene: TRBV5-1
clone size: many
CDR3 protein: CASGGMGPGTDTQYF
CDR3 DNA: TGCGCCAGCGGGGGGATGGGACCGGGGACAGATACGCAGTATTTT

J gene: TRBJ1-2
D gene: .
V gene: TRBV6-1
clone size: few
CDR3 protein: CASFGNRVDGYTF
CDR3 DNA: TGTGCCAGCTTCGGTAACAGGGTAGATGGCTACACCTTC

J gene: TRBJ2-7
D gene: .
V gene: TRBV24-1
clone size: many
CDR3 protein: CATSDTPRLGDYEQYF
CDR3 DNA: TGTGCCACCAGTGATACGCCGCGGTTGGGGGACTACGAGCAGTACTTC

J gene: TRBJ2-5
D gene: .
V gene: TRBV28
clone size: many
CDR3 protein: CASSRREAQYF
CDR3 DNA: TGTGCCAGCAGTCGCCGAGAGGCCCAGTACTTC

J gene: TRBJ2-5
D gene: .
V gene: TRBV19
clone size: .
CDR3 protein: CASRGRGSVETQYF
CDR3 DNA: TGTGCCAGTAGGGGACGGGGGAGCGTAGAGACCCAGTACTTC

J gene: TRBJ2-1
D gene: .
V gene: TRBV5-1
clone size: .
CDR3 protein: CASSLGLLTSGEQFF
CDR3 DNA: TGCGCCAGCAGCCTCGGACTACTAACCTCGGGTGAGCAGTTCTTC

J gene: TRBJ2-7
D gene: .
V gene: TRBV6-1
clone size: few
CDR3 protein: CATVGLGHYEQYF
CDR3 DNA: TGTGCCACCGTGGGACTGGGACACTACGAGCAGTACTTC

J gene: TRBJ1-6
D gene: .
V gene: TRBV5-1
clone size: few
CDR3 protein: CASSPGTTYNSPLHF
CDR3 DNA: TGCGCCAGCAGCCCCGGGACAACCTATAATTCACCCCTCCACTTT

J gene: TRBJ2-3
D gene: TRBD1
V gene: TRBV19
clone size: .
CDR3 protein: CASSEGQGARTDTQYF
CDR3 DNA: TGTGCCAGTAGTGAGGGACAGGGGGCGCGGACAGATACGCAGTATTTT

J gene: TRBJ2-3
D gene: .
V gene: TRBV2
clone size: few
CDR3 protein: CASSQGLGGDTQYF
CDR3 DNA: TGTGCCAGCAGTCAGGGGCTCGGGGGAGATACGCAGTATTTT

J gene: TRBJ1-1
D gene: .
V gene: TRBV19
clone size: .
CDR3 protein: CASSIWGARPTEAFF
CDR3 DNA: TGTGCCAGTAGTATCTGGGGGGCGCGACCCACTGAAGCTTTCTTT

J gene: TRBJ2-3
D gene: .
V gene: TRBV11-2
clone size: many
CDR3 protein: CASRRLLTDTQYF
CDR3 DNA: TGTGCCAGCAGGAGACTCCTCACAGATACGCAGTATTTT

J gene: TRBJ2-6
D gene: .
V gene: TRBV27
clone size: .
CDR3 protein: CASSFSPNVLTF
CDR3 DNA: TGTGCCAGCAGTTTCTCCCCCAACGTCCTGACTTTC

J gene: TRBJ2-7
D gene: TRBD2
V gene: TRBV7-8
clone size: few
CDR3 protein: CACSLSRGTRGGYEQYF
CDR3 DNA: TGTGCCTGCAGCTTGTCACGCGGGACTAGGGGGGGTTACGAGCAGTACTTC

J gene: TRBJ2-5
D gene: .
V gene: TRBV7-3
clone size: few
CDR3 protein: CASSPYVGAETQYF
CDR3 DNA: TGTGCCAGCAGCCCTTACGTGGGGGCAGAGACCCAGTACTTC

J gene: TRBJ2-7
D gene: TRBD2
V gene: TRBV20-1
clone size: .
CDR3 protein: CSASSSDSGTYEQYF
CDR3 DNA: TGCAGTGCTAGTAGTTCGGATAGCGGGACCTACGAGCAGTACTTC

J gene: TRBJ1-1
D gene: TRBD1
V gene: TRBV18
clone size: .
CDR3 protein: CASSPNRGRDTEAFF
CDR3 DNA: TGTGCCAGCTCACCTAACAGGGGACGAGACACTGAAGCTTTCTTT

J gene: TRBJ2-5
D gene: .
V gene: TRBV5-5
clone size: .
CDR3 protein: CASSFYSQETQYF
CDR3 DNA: TGTGCCAGCAGCTTTTACAGCCAAGAGACCCAGTACTTC

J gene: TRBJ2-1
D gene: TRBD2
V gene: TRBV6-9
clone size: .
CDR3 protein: CASSYSIAGGSYNEQFF
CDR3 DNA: TGTGCCAGCAGTTACTCCATAGCGGGAGGATCCTACAATGAGCAGTTCTTC

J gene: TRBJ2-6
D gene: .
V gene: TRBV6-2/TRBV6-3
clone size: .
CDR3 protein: CASSYANVLTF
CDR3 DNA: TGTGCCAGCAGTTACGCCAACGTCCTGACTTTC

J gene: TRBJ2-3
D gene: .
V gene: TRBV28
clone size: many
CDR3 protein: CASSWGDLSTDTQYF
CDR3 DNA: TGTGCCAGCAGTTGGGGGGACTTATCCACAGATACGCAGTATTTT

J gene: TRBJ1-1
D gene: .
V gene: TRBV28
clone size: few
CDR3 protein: CASTTAYVSEMSTEAFF
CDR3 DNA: TGTGCCAGCACCACGGCCTACGTGTCAGAAATGAGCACTGAAGCTTTCTTT

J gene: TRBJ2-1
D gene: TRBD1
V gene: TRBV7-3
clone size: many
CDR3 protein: CASSFSGQGADEQFF
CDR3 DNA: TGTGCCAGCAGCTTTTCGGGACAGGGGGCTGATGAGCAGTTCTTC

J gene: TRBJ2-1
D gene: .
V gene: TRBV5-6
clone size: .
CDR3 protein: CASSLLENNEQFF
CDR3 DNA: TGTGCCAGCAGCTTGTTAGAAAACAATGAGCAGTTCTTC

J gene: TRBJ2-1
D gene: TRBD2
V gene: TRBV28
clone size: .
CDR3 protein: CASSLAGGPSNEQFF
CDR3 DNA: TGTGCCAGCAGTTTAGCGGGAGGGCCCTCGAATGAGCAGTTCTTC

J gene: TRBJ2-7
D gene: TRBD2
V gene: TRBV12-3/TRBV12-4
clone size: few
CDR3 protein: CASSPRRTSGNEQYF
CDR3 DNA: TGTGCCAGCAGTCCCCGGCGGACTAGCGGAAACGAGCAGTACTTC

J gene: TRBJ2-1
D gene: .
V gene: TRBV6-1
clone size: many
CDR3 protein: CASSHTFGGFSGNFYNEQFF
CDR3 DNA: TGTGCCAGCAGCCATACATTTGGGGGGTTTAGCGGTAATTTTTACAATGAGCAGTTCTTC

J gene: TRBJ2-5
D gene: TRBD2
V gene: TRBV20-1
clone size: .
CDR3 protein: CSARSISSGSQETQYF
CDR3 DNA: TGCAGTGCTAGATCGATAAGTAGCGGGAGCCAAGAGACCCAGTACTTC

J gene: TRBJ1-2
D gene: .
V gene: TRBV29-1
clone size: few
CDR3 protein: CSVADFDGYTF
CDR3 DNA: TGCAGCGTTGCGGACTTTGATGGCTACACCTTC

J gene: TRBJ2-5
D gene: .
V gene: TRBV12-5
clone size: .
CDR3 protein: CASGLSVETQYF
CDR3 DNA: TGTGCTAGTGGGCTTAGCGTAGAGACCCAGTACTTC

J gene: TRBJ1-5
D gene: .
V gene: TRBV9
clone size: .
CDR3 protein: CASSGGVDSNQPQHF
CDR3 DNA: TGTGCCAGCAGCGGAGGGGTAGATAGCAATCAGCCCCAGCATTTT